This TCR beta chain was obtained from a study of blood T cell repertoires in COVID-19. Sequencing was performed with immunoSEQ multiplex PCR; in TCRdb, only in-frame clones are kept and a portion is missing. The sample holds about 140,000 clones, approximately 80% seen once. Germline V gene lookup returns CDR1 MNHNS and CDR2 SASEGT. Between the trimmed V and J ends, which lost 3 bases and 6 bases, there was a span of 12 bases. The CDR3 loop spans 13 amino acids. The TCR sequence derives from a woman older than 75 with active or convalescent COVID-19. This sequence joins TRBV6-1 and TRBJ2-7; the D gene is possibly TRBD1 (6 bases). Sequenced material: peripheral blood. CDR3 protein: CASSDPGHREQYF. CDR3 bases: TGTGCCAGCAGTGACCCGGGACACCGCGAGCAGTACTTC.